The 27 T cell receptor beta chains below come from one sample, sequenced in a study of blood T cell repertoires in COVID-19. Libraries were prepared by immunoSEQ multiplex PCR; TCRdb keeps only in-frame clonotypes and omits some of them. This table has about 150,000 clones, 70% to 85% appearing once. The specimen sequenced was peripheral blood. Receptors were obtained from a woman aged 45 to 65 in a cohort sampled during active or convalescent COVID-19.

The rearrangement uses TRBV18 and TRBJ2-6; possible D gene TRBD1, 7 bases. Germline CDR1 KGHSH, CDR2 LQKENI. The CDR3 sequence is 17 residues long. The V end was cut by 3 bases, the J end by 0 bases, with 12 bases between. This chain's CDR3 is CASSPPGGISGANVLTF. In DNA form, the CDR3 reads TGTGCCAGCTCACCGCCAGGGGGGATCTCTGGGGCCAACGTCCTGACTTTC.

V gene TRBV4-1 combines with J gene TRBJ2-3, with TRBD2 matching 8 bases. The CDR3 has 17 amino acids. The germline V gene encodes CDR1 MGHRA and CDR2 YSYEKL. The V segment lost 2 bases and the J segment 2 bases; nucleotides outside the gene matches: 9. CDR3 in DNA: TGCGCCAGCAGCCAAAGGGTCGCGGGGGGCCCCACAGATACGCAGTATTTT. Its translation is CASSQRVAGGPTDTQYF.

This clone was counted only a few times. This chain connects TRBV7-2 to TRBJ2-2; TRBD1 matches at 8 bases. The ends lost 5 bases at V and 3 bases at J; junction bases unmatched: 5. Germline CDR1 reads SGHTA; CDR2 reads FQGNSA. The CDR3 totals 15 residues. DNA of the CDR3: TGTGCCAGCAGCCCTCGGACAGGGCACACCGGGGAGCTGTTTTTT. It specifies CASSPRTGHTGELFF.

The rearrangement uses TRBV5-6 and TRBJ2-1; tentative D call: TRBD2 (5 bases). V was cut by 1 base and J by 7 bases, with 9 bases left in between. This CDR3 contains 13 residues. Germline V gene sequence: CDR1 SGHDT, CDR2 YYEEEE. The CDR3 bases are TGTGCCAGCAGCTTGCGGGGTGGGAATGAGCAGTTCTTC. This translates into CASSLRGGNEQFF.

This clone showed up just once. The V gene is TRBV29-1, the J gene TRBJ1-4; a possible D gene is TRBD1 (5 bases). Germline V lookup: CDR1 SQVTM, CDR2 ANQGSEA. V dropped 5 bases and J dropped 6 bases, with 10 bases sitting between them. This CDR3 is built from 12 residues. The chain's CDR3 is CSVLGGDEKLFF. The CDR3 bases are TGCAGCGTTCTGGGGGGTGATGAAAAACTGTTTTTT. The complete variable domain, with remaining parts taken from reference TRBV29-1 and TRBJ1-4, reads SAVISQKPSRDICQRGTSLTIQCQVDSQVTMMFWYRQQPGQSLTLIATANQGSEATYESGFVIDKFPISRPNLTFSTLTVSNMSPEDSSIYLCSVLGGDEKLFFGSGTQLSVL.

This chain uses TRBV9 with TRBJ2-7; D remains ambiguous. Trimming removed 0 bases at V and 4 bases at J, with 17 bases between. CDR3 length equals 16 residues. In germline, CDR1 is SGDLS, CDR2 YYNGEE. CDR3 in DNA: TGTGCCAGCAGCGTAGGAGGCGCGGTCTCTGTGTACGAGCAGTACTTC. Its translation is CASSVGGAVSVYEQYF.

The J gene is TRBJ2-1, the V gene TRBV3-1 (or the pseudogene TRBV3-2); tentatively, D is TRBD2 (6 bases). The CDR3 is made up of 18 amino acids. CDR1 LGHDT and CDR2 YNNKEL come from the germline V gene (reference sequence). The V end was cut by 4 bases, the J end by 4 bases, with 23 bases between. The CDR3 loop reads CASSPLGGSAKRYNEQFF. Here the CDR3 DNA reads TGTGCCAGCAGCCCTTTGGGGGGATCCGCCAAACGGTACAATGAGCAGTTCTTC.

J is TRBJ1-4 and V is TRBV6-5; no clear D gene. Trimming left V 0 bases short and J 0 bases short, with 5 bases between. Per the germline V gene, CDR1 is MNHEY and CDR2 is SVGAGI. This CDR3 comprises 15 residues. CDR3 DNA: TGTGCCAGCAGTTACTCGGGCGCAACTAATGAAAAACTGTTTTTT. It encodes CASSYSGATNEKLFF.

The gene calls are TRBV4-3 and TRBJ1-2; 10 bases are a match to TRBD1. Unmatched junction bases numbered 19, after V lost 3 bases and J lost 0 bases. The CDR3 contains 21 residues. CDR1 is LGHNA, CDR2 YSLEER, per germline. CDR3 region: CASSQAGTGAASPKANYGYTF. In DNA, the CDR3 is TGCGCCAGCAGCCAGGCCGGGACAGGGGCAGCATCGCCCAAAGCTAACTATGGCTACACCTTC.

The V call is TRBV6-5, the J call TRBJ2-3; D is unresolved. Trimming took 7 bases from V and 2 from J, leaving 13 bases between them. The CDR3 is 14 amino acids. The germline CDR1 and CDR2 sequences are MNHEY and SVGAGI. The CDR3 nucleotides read TGTGCCAGCAAGTATGCTAGAGCCACAGATACGCAGTATTTT. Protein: CASKYARATDTQYF.

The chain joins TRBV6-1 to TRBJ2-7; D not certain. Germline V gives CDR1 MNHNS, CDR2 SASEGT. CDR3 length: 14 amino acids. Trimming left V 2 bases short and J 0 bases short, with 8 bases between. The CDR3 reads CASSELLGSYEQYF. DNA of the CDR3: TGTGCCAGCAGTGAACTCCTAGGCTCCTACGAGCAGTACTTC.

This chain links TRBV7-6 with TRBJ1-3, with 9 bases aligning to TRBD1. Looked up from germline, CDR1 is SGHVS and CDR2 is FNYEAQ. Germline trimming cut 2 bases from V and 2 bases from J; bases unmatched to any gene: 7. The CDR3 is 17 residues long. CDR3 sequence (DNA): TGTGCCAGCAGCTTAACGGCAGGGACAGGGCCTGGAAACACCATATATTTT. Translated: CASSLTAGTGPGNTIYF.

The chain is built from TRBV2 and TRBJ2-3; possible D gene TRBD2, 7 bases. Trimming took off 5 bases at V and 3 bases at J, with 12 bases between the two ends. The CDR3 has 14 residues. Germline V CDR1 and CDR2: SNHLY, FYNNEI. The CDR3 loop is CASSRGGLTDTQYF. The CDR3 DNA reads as TGTGCCAGCAGTAGGGGGGGGCTAACAGATACGCAGTATTTT.

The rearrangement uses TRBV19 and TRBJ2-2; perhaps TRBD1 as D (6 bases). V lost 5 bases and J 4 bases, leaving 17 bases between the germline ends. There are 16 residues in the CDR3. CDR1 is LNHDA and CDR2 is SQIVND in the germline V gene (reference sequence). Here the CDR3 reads CASSLPTGITTGELFF. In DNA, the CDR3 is TGTGCCAGTAGTCTACCTACAGGGATAACCACCGGGGAGCTGTTTTTT.

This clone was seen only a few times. CDR3 amino acids: CATSDSYQETQYF. The CDR3 DNA reads as TGTGCCACCAGTGATTCGTACCAAGAGACCCAGTACTTC. V gene TRBV24-1 combines with J gene TRBJ2-5; no definite D call. From germline, CDR1 is KGHDR and CDR2 SFDVKD. V was shortened by 2 bases and J by 0 bases, with 3 bases between the two germline ends. The length of the CDR3 is 13 residues.

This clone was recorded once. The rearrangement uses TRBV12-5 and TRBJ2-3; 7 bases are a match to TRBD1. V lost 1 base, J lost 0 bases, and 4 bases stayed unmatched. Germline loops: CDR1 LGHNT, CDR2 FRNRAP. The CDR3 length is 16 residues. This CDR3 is CASGLGQGWSTDTQYF. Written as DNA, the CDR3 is TGTGCTAGTGGTTTGGGACAGGGCTGGAGCACAGATACGCAGTATTTT.

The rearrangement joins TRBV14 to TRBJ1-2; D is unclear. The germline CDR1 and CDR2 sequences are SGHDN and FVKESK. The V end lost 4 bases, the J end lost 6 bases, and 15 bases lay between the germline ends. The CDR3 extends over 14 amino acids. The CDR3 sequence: CASSRSLFSDGYTF. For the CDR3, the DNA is TGTGCCAGCAGCCGATCACTTTTCAGCGATGGCTACACCTTC.

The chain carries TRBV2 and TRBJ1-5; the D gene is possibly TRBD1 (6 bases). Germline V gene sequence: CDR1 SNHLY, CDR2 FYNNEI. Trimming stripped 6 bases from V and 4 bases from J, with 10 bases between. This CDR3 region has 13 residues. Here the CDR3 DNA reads TGTGCCAGCAGAGCTACAGGGAATCAGCCCCAGCATTTT. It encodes CASRATGNQPQHF.

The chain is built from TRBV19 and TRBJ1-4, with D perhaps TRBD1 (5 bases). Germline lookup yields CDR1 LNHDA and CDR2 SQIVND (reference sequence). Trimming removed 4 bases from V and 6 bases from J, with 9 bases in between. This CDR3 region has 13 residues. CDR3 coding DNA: TGTGCCAGTAGTAGATCGGGGGATGAAAAACTGTTTTTT. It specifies CASSRSGDEKLFF.

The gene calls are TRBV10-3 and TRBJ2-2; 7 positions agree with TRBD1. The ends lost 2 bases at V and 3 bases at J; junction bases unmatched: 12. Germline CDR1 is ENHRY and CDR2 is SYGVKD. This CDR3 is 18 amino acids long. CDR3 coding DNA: TGTGCCATCAGTGAGAGGGCGGCCGGACAGGCGGACACCGGGGAGCTGTTTTTT. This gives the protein CAISERAAGQADTGELFF.

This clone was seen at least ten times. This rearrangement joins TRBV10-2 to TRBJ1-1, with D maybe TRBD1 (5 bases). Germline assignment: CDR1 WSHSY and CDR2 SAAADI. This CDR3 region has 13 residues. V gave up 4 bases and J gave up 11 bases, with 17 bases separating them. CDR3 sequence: CASSASPGEDAFF. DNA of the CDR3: TGCGCCAGCAGTGCCTCGCCGGGGGAGGACGCTTTCTTT.

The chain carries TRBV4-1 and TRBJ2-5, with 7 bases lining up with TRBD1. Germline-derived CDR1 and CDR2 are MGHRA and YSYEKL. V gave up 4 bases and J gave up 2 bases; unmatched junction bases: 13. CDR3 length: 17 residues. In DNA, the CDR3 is TGCGCCAGCAGCCTATTTCCGGGACAGAGAGTACAAGAGACCCAGTACTTC. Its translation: CASSLFPGQRVQETQYF.

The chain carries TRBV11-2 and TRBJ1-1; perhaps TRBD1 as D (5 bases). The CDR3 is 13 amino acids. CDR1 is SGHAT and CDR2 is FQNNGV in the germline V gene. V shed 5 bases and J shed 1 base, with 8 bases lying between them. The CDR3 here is CASSQQGNTEAFF. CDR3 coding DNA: TGTGCCAGCAGCCAGCAGGGGAACACTGAAGCTTTCTTT.

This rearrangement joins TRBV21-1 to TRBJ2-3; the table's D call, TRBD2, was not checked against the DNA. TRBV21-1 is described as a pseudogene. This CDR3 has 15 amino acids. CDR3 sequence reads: CASSTAEDRTDTQYF. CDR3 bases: TGTGCCAGCAGCACGGCGGAAGACCGCACAGATACGCAGTATTTT.

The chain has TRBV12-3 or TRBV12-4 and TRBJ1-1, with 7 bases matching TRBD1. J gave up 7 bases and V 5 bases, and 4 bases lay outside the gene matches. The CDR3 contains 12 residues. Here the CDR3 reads CASSQGDNEAFF. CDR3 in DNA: TGTGCCAGCAGTCAGGGGGACAATGAAGCTTTCTTT.

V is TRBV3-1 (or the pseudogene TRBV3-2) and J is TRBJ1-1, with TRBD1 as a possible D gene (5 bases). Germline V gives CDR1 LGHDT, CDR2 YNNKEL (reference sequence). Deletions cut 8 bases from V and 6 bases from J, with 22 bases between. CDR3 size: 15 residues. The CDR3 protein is CASVSSGGVGAEAFF. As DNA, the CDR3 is TGTGCCAGCGTCTCCAGCGGAGGGGTGGGCGCTGAAGCTTTCTTT.

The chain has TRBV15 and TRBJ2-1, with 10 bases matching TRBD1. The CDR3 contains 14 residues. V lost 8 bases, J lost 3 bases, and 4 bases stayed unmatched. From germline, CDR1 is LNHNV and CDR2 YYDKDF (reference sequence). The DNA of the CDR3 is TGTGCCACCCAAGACAGGGGGCTCTACAATGAGCAGTTCTTC. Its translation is CATQDRGLYNEQFF.